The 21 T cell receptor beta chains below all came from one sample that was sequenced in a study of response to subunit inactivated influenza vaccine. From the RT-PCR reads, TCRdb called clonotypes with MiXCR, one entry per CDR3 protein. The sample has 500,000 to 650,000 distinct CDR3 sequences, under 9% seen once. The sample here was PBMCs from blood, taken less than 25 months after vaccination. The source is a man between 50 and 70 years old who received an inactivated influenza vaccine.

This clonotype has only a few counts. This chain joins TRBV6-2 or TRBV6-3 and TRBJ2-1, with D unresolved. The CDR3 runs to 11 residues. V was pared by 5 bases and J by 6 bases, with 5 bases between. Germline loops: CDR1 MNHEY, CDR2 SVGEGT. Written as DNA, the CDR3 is TGTGCCAGCAGTAACCCCAATGAGCAGTTCTTC. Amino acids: CASSNPNEQFF.

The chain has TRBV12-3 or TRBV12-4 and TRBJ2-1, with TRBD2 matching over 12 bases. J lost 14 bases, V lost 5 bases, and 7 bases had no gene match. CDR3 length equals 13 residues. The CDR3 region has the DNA TGTGCCAGCAGTCCCGGGACTAGCGGGCGGGAGTTCTTC. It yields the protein CASSPGTSGREFF.

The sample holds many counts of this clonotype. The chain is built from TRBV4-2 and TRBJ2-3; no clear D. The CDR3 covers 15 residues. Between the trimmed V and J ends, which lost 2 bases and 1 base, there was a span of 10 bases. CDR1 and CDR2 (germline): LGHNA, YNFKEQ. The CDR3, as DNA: TGTGCCAGCAGCCAACAGGCCACCCGCACAGATACGCAGTATTTT. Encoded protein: CASSQQATRTDTQYF.

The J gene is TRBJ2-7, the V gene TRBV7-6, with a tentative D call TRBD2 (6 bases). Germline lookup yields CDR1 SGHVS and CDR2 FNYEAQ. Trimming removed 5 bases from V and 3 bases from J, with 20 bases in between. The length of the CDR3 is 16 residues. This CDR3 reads CASSPWGWRVGYEQYF. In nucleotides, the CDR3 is TGTGCCAGCAGCCCGTGGGGGTGGAGGGTGGGCTACGAGCAGTACTTC.

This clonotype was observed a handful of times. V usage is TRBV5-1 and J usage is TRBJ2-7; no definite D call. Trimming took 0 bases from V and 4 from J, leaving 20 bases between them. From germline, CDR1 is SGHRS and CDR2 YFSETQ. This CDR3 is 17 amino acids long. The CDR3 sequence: CASSLAGRGRSIYEQYF. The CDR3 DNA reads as TGCGCCAGCAGCTTGGCCGGGCGAGGCAGGAGCATTTACGAGCAGTACTTC.

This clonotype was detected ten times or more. The CDR3 here is CASSRTSFVGEQFF. The CDR3 nucleotides read TGTGCCAGCAGTAGGACTAGTTTCGTAGGTGAGCAGTTCTTC. The rearrangement links TRBV6-2 or TRBV6-3 to TRBJ2-1, with TRBD2 matching over 7 bases. This CDR3 has 14 residues. Per the germline V gene, CDR1 is MNHEY and CDR2 is SVGEGT. V dropped 5 bases and J dropped 9; count of bases not matched to a gene: 10.

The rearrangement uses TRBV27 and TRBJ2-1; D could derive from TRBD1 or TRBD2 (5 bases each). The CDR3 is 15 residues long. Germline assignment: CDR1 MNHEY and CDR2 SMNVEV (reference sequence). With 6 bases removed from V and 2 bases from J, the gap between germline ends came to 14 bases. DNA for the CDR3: TGTGCCAGCAGCGTACTGGGGGACCCCTACAATGAGCAGTTCTTC. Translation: CASSVLGDPYNEQFF.

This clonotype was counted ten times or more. CDR3 residues: CASSFSARQYEQYF. The CDR3 nucleotides are TGTGCCAGCAGTTTTTCAGCACGCCAATACGAGCAGTACTTC. The chain combines TRBV27 with TRBJ2-7; unclear D gene. The germline V and J ends were trimmed by 3 bases and 4 bases, with 13 bases remaining between them. This CDR3 contains 14 residues. Per the germline V gene, CDR1 is MNHEY and CDR2 is SMNVEV (reference sequence).

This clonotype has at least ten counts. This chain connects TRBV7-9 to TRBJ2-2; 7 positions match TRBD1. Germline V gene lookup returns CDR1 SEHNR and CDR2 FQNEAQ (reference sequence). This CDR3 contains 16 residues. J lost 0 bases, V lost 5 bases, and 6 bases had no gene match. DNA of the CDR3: TGTGCCAGCAGCCCGCGGACAGGATCGAACACCGGGGAGCTGTTTTTT. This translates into CASSPRTGSNTGELFF.

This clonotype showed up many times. CDR3 sequence: CAISELNPGLAKLTSYNEQFF. CDR3 in DNA: TGTGCCATCAGTGAGCTAAATCCGGGACTAGCGAAGTTGACGTCCTACAATGAGCAGTTCTTC. The rearrangement links TRBV10-3 to TRBJ2-1; 10 nucleotides match TRBD2. This CDR3 comprises 21 residues. Per germline, CDR1 ENHRY and CDR2 SYGVKD. J was trimmed by 1 base and V by 2 bases; bases with no gene match: 17.

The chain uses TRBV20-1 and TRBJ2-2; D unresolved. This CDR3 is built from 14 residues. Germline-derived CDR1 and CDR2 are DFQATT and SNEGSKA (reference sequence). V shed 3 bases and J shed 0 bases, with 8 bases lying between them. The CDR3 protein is CSARWLPNTGELFF. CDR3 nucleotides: TGCAGTGCTAGGTGGCTACCGAACACCGGGGAGCTGTTTTTT.

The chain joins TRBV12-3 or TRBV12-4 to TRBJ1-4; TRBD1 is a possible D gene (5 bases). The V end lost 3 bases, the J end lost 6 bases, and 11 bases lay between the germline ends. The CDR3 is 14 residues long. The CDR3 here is CASSFRQGHEKLFF. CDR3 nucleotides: TGTGCCAGCAGTTTCCGCCAGGGCCATGAAAAACTGTTTTTT.

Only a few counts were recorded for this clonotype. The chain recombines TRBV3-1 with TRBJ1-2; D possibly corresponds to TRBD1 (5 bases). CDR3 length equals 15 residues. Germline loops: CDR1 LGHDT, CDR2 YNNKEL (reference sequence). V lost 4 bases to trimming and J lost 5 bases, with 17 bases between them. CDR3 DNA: TGTGCCAGCAGCCGGGGCCGGGGCAAAAATTATGGCTACACCTTC. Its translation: CASSRGRGKNYGYTF.

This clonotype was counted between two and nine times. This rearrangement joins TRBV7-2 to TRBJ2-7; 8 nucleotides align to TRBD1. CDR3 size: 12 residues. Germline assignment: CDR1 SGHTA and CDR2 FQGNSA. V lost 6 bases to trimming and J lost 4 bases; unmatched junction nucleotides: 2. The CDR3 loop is CASRGQGYEQYF. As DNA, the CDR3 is TGTGCCAGCAGAGGACAGGGTTACGAGCAGTACTTC.

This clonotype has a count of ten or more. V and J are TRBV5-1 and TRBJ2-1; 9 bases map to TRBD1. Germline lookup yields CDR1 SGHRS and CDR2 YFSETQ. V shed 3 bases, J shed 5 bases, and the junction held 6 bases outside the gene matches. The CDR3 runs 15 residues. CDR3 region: CASSWTGQGNNEQFF. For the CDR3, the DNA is TGCGCCAGCAGCTGGACCGGACAGGGGAACAATGAGCAGTTCTTC. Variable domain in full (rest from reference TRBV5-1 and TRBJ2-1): KAGVTQTPRYLIKTRGQQVTLSCSPISGHRSVSWYQQTPGQGLQFLFEYFSETQRNKGNFPGRFSGRQFSNSRSEMNVSTLELGDSALYLCASSWTGQGNNEQFFGPGTRLTVL.

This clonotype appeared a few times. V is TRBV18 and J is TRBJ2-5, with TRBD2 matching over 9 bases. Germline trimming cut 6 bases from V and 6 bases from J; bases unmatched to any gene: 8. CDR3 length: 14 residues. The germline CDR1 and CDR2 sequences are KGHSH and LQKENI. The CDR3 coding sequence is TGTGCCAGCTCCCCTAGCGGGACCGTACAGACCCAGTACTTC. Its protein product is CASSPSGTVQTQYF.

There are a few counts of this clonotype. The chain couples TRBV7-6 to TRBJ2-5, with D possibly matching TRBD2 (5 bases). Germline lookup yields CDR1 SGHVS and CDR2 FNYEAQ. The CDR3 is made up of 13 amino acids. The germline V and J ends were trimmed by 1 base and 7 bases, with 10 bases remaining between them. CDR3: CASSLGELGTQYF. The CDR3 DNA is TGTGCCAGCAGCTTAGGGGAGCTGGGGACCCAGTACTTC.

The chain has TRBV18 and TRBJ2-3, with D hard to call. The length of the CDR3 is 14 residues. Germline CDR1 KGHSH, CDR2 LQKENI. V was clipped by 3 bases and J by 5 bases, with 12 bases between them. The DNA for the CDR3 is TGTGCCAGCTCACCCGGCTCCCGAAGAGATACGCAGTATTTT. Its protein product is CASSPGSRRDTQYF. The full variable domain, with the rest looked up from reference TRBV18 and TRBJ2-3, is NAGVMQNPRHLVRRRGQEARLRCSPMKGHSHVYWYRQLPEEGLKFMVYLQKENIIDESGMPKERFSAEFPKEGPSILRIQQVVRGDSAAYFCASSPGSRRDTQYFGPGTRLTVL.

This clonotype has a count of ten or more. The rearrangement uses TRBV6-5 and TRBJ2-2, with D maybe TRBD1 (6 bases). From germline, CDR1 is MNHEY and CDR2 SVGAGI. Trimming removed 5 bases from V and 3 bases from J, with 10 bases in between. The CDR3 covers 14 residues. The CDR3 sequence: CASSHGQYTGELFF. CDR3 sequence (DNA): TGTGCCAGCAGTCACGGACAGTACACCGGGGAGCTGTTTTTT.

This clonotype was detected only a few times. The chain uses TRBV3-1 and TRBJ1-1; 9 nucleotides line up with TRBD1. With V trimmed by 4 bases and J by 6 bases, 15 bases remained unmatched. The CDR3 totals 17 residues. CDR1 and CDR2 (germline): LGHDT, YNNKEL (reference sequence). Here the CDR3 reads CASSRHILTGGAAEAFF. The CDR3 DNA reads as TGTGCCAGCAGCCGACATATCTTAACAGGGGGCGCGGCTGAAGCTTTCTTT.

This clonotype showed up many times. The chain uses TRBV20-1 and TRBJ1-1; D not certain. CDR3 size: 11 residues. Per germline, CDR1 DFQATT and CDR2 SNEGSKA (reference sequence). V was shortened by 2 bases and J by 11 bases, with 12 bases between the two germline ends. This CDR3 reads CSARSLPRAFF. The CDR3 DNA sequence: TGCAGTGCTAGATCCCTCCCGCGGGCTTTCTTT.